The clone carrying this T cell receptor (beta chain) was observed a few times. Its antigen remains unknown. Trimming shortened V by 2 bases and J by 1 base, and 9 bases separated the two germline ends. This CDR3 region has 15 residues. CDR1 and CDR2 (germline): MNHEY, SMNVEV (reference sequence). Per-sample PBMC isolation yielded at least 7 million cells. These data originate in a study of blood T cells in healthy people across ages. Primed by a sample-barcoded 5' primer and a J-beta primer mix, a second PCR proceeded for 7 to 11 cycles. Unique molecular identifiers of 12 random nucleotides labeled each cDNA. TCRdb independently ran MiXCR on the 5' RACE reads; one entry per CDR3 protein. The data hold some 1.4 million distinct CDR3 sequences, with approximately 38% observed a single time. Regarding the study as a whole: Across the age range, TCR beta diversity per million T cells fell in a roughly linear way. Long-lived donors had more naive CD4+ cells and higher diversity than aged donors.

What was sequenced was blood. The receptor was derived from a woman younger than 30 in good health. The chain is built from TRBV27 and TRBJ1-5, with D uncertain. The CDR3 loop reads CASSLAQTSNQPQHF. The CDR3 nucleotides read TGTGCCAGCAGTTTAGCACAGACGAGCAATCAGCCCCAGCATTTT.